This T cell receptor beta chain was identified during a study of PD-1 and CTLA-4 blockade in melanoma. This clone was counted once. This table comes from immunoSEQ multiplex PCR, and its TCRdb copy is limited to in-frame clones, with some not included. The sample carries 31,000 or so clones, about 88% recorded once. V was shortened by 2 bases and J by 5 bases, with 21 bases between the two germline ends. The germline V gene encodes CDR1 SNHLY and CDR2 FYNNEI. The CDR3 has 17 amino acids. Here the sequenced sample was CD8+ T cells from peripheral blood, taken from a patient given anti-PD-1 treatment. This chain links TRBV2 with TRBJ1-1, with a possible D match to TRBD1 (5 bases). This sequence was found in a human donor with melanoma. The CDR3: CASSESVRDPSDTEAFF. CDR3 coding DNA: TGTGCCAGCAGTGAATCCGTGAGGGACCCATCGGATACTGAAGCTTTCTTT. Supplemented by reference TRBV2 and TRBJ1-1, the full variable domain reads EPEVTQTPSHQVTQMGQEVILRCVPISNHLYFYWYRQILGQKVEFLVSFYNNEISEKSEIFDDQFSVERPDGSNFTLKIRSTKLEDSAMYFCASSESVRDPSDTEAFFGQGTRLTVV.